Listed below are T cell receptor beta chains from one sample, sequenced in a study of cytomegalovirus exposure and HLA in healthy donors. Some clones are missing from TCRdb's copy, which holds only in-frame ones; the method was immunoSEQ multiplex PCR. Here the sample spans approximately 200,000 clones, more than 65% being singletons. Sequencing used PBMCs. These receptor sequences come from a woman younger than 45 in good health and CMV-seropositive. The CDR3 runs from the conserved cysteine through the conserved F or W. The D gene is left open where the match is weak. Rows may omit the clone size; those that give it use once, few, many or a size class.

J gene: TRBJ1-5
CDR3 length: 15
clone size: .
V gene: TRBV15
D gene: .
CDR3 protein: CATSRDLAGDQPQHF
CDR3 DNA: TGTGCCACCAGCAGAGATTTGGCAGGCGATCAGCCCCAGCATTTT

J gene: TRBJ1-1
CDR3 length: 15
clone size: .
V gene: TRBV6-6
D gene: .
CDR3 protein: CASSLVGPGPSEAFF
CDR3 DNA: TGTGCCAGCAGTTTGGTTGGCCCGGGTCCCTCTGAAGCTTTCTTT

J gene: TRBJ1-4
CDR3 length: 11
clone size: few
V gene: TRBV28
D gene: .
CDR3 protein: CASSLGRNSLF
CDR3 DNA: TGTGCCAGCAGTTTGGGCCGGAACTCACTTTTT

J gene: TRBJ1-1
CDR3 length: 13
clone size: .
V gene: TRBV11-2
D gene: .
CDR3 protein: CASSFPRGTEAFF
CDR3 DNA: TGTGCCAGCAGCTTTCCTAGGGGAACTGAAGCTTTCTTT

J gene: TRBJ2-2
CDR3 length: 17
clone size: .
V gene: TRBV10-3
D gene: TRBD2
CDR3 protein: CAISVLAGGPNTGELFF
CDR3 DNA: TGTGCCATCAGTGTACTAGCGGGAGGGCCAAACACCGGGGAGCTGTTTTTT

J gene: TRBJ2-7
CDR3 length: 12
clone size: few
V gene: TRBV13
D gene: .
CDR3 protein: CASSSSSYEQYF
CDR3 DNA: TGTGCCAGCAGCTCCAGCTCCTACGAGCAGTACTTC

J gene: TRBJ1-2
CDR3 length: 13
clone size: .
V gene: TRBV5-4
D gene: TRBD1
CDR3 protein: CASSRGPNYGYTF
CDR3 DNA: TGTGCCAGCAGCAGGGGGCCTAACTATGGCTACACCTTC

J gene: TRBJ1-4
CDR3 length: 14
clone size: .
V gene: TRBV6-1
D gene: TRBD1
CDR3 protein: CASSEIDRGRKLFF
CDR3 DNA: TGTGCCAGCAGTGAAATAGACAGGGGACGAAAACTGTTTTTT

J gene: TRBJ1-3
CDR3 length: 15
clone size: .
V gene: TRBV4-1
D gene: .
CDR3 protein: CASSQDPSSGNTIYF
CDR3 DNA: TGCGCCAGCAGCCAAGATCCCAGCTCTGGAAACACCATATATTTT

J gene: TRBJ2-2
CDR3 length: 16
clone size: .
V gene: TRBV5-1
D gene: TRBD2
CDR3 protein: CASSLLAGGYTGELFF
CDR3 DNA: TGCGCCAGCAGCTTACTAGCGGGAGGGTACACCGGGGAGCTGTTTTTT

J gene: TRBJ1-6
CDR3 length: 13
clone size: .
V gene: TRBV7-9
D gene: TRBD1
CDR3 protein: CASSLGQGTPLHF
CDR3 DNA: TGTGCCAGCAGCCTCGGACAGGGGACTCCCCTCCACTTT

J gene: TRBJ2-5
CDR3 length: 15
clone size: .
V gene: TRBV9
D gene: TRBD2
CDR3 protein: CASSVRAGGGGTQYF
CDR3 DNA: TGTGCCAGCAGCGTACGGGCGGGAGGGGGCGGGACCCAGTACTTC

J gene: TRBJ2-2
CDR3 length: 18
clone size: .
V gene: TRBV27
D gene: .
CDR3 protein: CASSPDSNKLANTGELFF
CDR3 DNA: TGTGCCAGCAGTCCGGACAGCAACAAACTCGCGAACACCGGGGAGCTGTTTTTT

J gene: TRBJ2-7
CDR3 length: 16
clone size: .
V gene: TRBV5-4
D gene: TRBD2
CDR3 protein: CASSFPRTSGSYEQYF
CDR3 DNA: TGTGCCAGCAGCTTTCCCCGGACTAGCGGGAGTTACGAGCAGTACTTC

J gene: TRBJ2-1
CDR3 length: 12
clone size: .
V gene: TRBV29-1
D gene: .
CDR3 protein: CSVDLRSGEQFF
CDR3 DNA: TGCAGCGTTGACTTGCGGTCGGGTGAGCAGTTCTTC

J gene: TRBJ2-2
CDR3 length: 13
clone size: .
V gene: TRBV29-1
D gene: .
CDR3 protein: CSVEQSNTGELFF
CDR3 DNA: TGCAGCGTTGAACAGTCGAACACCGGGGAGCTGTTTTTT

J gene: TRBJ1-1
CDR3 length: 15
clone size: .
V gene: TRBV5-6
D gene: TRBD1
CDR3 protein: CASSRGQGALTEAFF
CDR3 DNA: TGTGCCAGCAGTCGTGGACAGGGGGCGCTGACTGAAGCTTTCTTT

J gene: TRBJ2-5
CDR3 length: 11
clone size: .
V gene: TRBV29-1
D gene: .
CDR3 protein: CSVGEPGTQYF
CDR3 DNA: TGCAGCGTGGGAGAGCCGGGGACCCAGTACTTC

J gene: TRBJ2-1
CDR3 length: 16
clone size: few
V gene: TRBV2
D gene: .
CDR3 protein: CASSELSGGSYNEQFF
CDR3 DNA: TGTGCCAGCAGTGAACTGAGCGGAGGTTCCTACAATGAGCAGTTCTTC

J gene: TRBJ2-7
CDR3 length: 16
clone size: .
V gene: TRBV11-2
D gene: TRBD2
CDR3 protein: CASSLVPSGGAGEQYF
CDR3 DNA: TGTGCCAGCAGCTTAGTGCCTAGCGGGGGGGCGGGCGAGCAGTACTTC

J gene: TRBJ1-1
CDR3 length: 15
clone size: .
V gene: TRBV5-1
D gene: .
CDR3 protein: CASSLAQGTNTEAFF
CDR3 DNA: TGCGCCAGCAGCTTGGCTCAGGGGACGAACACTGAAGCTTTCTTT

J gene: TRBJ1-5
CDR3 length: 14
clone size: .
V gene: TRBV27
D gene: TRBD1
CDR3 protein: CASSLYRGNQPQHF
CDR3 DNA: TGTGCCAGCAGTTTATACAGGGGAAATCAGCCCCAGCATTTT

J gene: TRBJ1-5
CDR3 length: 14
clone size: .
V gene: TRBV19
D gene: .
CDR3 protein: CASMRQGLRQPQHF
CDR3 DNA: TGTGCCAGTATGCGGCAGGGCCTTCGTCAGCCCCAGCATTTT

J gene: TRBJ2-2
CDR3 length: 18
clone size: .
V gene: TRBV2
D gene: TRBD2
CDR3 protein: CASSVRRLAGANTGELFF
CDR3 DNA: TGTGCCAGCAGTGTTCGCCGGCTAGCGGGCGCGAACACCGGGGAGCTGTTTTTT

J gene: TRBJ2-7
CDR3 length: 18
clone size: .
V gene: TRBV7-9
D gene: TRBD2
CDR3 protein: CASSLYVGGARGTYEQYF
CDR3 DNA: TGTGCCAGCAGCTTGTATGTGGGAGGGGCCCGTGGGACCTACGAGCAGTACTTC

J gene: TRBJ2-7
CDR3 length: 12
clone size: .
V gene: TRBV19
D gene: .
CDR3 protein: CASSDRGYEQYF
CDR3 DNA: TGTGCCAGTAGCGACCGGGGTTACGAGCAGTACTTC

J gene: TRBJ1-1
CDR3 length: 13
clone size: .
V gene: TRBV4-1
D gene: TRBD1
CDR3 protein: CASSQGTGGEAFF
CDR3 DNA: TGCGCCAGCAGCCAAGGAACAGGGGGCGAAGCTTTCTTT

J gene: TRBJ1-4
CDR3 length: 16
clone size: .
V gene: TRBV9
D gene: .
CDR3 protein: CASSVGGGRLGEKLFF
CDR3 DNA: TGTGCCAGCAGCGTAGGCGGGGGGAGGTTAGGAGAAAAACTGTTTTTT

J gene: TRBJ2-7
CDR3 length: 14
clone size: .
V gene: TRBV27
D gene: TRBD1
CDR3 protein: CASSRRTGWDEQYF
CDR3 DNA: TGTGCCAGCAGTAGGAGGACAGGGTGGGACGAGCAGTACTTC

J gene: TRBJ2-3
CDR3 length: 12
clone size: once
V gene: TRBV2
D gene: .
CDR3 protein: CASSEFGDTQYF
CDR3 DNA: TGTGCCAGCAGTGAATTCGGAGATACGCAGTATTTT

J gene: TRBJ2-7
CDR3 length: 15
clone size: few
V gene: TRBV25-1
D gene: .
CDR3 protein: CASSEFSHSMYEQYF
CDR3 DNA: TGTGCCAGCAGTGAATTCTCCCACTCTATGTACGAGCAGTACTTC

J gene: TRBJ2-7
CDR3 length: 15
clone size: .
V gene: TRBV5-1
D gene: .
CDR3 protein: CASSLVGGETYEQYF
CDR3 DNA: TGCGCCAGCAGCTTGGTGGGGGGAGAGACCTACGAGCAGTACTTC

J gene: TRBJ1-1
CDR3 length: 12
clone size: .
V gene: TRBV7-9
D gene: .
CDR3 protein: CASSLRQAEAFF
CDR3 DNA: TGTGCCAGCAGCTTACGGCAGGCCGAAGCTTTCTTT

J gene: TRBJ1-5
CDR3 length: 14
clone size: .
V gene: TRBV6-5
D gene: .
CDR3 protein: CASRSTGYNQPQHF
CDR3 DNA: TGTGCCAGCAGGTCCACAGGGTACAATCAGCCCCAGCATTTT

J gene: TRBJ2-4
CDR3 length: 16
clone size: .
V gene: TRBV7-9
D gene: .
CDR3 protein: CASSLEQVSRGNIQYF
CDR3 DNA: TGTGCCAGCAGCTTAGAACAGGTCTCCCGCGGAAACATTCAGTACTTC

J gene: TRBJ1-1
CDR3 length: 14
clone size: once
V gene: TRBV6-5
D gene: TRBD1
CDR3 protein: CASSYGQGSAEAFF
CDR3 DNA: TGTGCCAGCAGCTACGGACAGGGATCGGCTGAAGCTTTCTTT

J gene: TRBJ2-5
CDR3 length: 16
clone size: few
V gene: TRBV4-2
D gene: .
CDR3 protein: CASSQADRDYQETQYF
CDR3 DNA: TGTGCCAGCAGCCAAGCAGACCGGGACTACCAAGAGACCCAGTACTTC